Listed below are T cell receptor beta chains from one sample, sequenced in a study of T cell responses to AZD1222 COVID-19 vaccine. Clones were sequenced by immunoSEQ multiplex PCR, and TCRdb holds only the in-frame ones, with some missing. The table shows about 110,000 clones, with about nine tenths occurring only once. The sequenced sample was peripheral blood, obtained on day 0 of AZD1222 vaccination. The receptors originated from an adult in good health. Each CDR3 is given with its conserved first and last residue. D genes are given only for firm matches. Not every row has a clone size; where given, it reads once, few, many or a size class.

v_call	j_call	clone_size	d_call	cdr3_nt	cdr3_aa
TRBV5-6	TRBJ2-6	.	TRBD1	TGTGCCAGCAGCCTGACAGGGTCTGGGGCCAACGTCCTGACTTTC	CASSLTGSGANVLTF
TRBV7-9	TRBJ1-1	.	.	TGTGCCAGCAGCTTAGAACAGGCTTTTACTGAAGCTTTCTTT	CASSLEQAFTEAFF
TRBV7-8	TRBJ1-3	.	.	TGTGCCAGCAGCTTCGGGACACCTCGGGACACCATATATTTT	CASSFGTPRDTIYF
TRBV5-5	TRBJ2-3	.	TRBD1	TGTGCCAGCAGCCCAGACAGGGGAGATACGCAGTATTTT	CASSPDRGDTQYF
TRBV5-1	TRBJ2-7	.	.	TGCGCCAGCAGCTTGGCAGACCTTGCCTACGAGCAGTACTTC	CASSLADLAYEQYF
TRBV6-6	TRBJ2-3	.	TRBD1	TGTGCCAGCAGCCGAACAGGGGGGACAGATACGCAGTATTTT	CASSRTGGTDTQYF
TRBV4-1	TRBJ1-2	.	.	TGCGCCAGCAGCCAAGATCCCACCGCCCGCTATGGCTACACCTTC	CASSQDPTARYGYTF
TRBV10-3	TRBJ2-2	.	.	TGTGCCATCAGTGAGTCGGCGGCAGGGGCCGGGGAGCTGTTTTTT	CAISESAAGAGELFF
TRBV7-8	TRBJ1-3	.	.	TGTGCCAGCACGGGTGGGATCTCTGGAAACACCATATATTTT	CASTGGISGNTIYF
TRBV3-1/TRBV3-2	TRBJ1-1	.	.	TGTGCCAGCAGCCAACTAGGGACTGAAGCTTTCTTT	CASSQLGTEAFF
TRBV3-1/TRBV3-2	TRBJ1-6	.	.	TGTGCCAGCAAGCTAGGGGGAGGTGGTTCCTCCTATAATTCACCCCTCCACTTT	CASKLGGGGSSYNSPLHF
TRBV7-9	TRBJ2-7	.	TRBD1	TGTGCCAGCAGCACATATACAGGGGTTAATTACGAGCAGTACTTC	CASSTYTGVNYEQYF
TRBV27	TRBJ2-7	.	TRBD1	TGTGCCAGCAGTCGCCGGGACAGGTACGAGCAGTACTTC	CASSRRDRYEQYF
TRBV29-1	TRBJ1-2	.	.	TGCAGCGTTGAGGCCCGGGACACGAACTATGGCTACACCTTC	CSVEARDTNYGYTF
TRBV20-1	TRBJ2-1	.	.	TGCAGTGCAGGGGAGCAGTTCTTC	CSAGEQFF
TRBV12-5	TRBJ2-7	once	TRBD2	TGTGCTAGTGGTCTAGGGAGGGACGAGCAGTACTTC	CASGLGRDEQYF
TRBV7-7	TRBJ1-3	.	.	TGTGCCAGCAGTTTGGACAGCCGCTCTGGAAACACCATATATTTT	CASSLDSRSGNTIYF
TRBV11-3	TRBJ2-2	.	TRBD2	TGTGCCAGCAGCCGCAGCGGGGGATCGAACACCGGGGAGCTGTTTTTT	CASSRSGGSNTGELFF
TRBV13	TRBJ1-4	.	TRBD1	TGTGCCAGCAGCTCCGGGACAGCGCCCGAAAAACTGTTTTTT	CASSSGTAPEKLFF
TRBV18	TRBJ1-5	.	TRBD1	TGTGCCAGCTCACTAGGGGACAGGGAACAGCCCCAGCATTTT	CASSLGDREQPQHF
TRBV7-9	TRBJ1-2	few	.	TGTGCCAGCAGCTTAGCCGGAGATTATGGCTACACCTTC	CASSLAGDYGYTF
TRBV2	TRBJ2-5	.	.	TGTGCCAGCAGTTGGAATGGCAAACAAGAGACCCAGTACTTC	CASSWNGKQETQYF
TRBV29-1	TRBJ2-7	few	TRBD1	TGCAGCGTTGATCGGGACAGGGGGCTTCGGTACTTC	CSVDRDRGLRYF
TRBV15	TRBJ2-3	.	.	TGTGCCACCAGCTCTTGGGGGGAGCGGCGCGATACGCAGTATTTT	CATSSWGERRDTQYF
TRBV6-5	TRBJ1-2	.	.	TGTGCCAGCTCTTACTCTGGGGGGACTCGCTATGGCTACACCTTC	CASSYSGGTRYGYTF
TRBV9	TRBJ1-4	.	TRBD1	TGTGCCAGCAGCGTAGGAGGGACAGGGGGGAATGAAAAACTGTTTTTT	CASSVGGTGGNEKLFF
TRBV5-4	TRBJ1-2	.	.	TGTGCCAGCAGCTTAAGACGGACCTATGGCTACACCTTC	CASSLRRTYGYTF
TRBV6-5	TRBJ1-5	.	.	TGTGCCAGCAGTAAGGGGTTTAGCAATCAGCCCCAGCATTTT	CASSKGFSNQPQHF
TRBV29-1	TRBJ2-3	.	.	TGCACCATCCGCGGAGGAGATACGCAGTATTTT	CTIRGGDTQYF
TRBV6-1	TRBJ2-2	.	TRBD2	TGTGCCAGCAGTGAAAGGTCTAGCGGGAGCACCGGGGAGCTGTTTTTT	CASSERSSGSTGELFF
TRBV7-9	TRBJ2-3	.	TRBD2	TGTGCCAGCAGCTCACTGGACTTGCGGGGGAGCACAGATACGCAGTATTTT	CASSSLDLRGSTDTQYF
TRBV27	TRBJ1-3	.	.	TGTGCCAGCAGTTTATCGAACCTCGGCTCTGGAAACACCATATATTTT	CASSLSNLGSGNTIYF
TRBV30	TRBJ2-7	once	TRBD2	TGTGCCTGGACCGCAGGGAGGGGAAATCTACGCGAGCAGTACTTC	CAWTAGRGNLREQYF
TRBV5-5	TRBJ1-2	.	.	TGTGCCAGCAGCTTGCAGGAGGCGACGTATGGCTACACCTTC	CASSLQEATYGYTF
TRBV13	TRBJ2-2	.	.	TGTGCCAGCAGCTTAGCCAAGAACACCGGGGAGCTGTTTTTT	CASSLAKNTGELFF
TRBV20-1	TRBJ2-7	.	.	TGCAGTGCTTCGGCTGCCCTCGAGCAGTACTTC	CSASAALEQYF
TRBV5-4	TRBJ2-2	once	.	TGTGCCAGCAGCTTGGCCGTGGCAGGTCCGAACACCGGGGAGCTGTTTTTT	CASSLAVAGPNTGELFF
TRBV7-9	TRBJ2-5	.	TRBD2	TGTGCCAGCAGCACCTCGACTAGCGGGGGGGTGCGGGAGACCCAGTACTTC	CASSTSTSGGVRETQYF
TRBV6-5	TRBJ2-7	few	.	TGTGCCAGCATGGGGGGATCCTACGAGCAGTACTTC	CASMGGSYEQYF
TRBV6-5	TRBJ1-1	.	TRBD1	TGTGCCAGCAGTTACCGGGGACAGGGGGTGAGCGAAGCTTTCTTT	CASSYRGQGVSEAFF
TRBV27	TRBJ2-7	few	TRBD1	TGTGCCAGCAGAGGAACCGGGACAGGGGAAGGCGAGCAGTACTTC	CASRGTGTGEGEQYF
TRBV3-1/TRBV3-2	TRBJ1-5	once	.	TGTGCCAGCAGCCCCCCGGACGTCGGGCCCCAGCATTTT	CASSPPDVGPQHF
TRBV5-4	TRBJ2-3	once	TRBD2	TGTGCCAGCAGCTTGTCGGGACGGGGGGGCTTTGGGACAGATACGCAGTATTTT	CASSLSGRGGFGTDTQYF
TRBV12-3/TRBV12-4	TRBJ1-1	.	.	TGTGCCAGCAGTTCCCGGACCGGTTCGACTTTCTTT	CASSSRTGSTFF
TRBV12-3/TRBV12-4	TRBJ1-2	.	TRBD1	TGTGCCAGCAGTACGACAGGGCACTATGGCTACACCTTC	CASSTTGHYGYTF
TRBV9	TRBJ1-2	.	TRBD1	TGTGCCAGCAGCGTAGGTGGACAGGGACGATCGTATGGCTACACCTTC	CASSVGGQGRSYGYTF
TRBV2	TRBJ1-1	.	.	TGTGCCAGCAGTGAGAGGACCGCGAGAGGTGAAGCTTTCTTT	CASSERTARGEAFF
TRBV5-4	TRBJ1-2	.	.	TGTGCCAGCAGCCATGGGACGGTAAACTATGGCTACACCTTC	CASSHGTVNYGYTF
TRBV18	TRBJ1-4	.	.	TGTGCCAGCTCACCGGGTCAGACAACTAATGAAAAACTGTTTTTT	CASSPGQTTNEKLFF
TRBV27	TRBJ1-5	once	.	TGTGCCAGCAGCTCTAGTGGGTATCAGCCCCAGCATTTT	CASSSSGYQPQHF
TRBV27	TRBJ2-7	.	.	TGTGCCAGCAGTTTATCGGCCCCAGCGGCCACCCCCTACGAGCAGTACTTC	CASSLSAPAATPYEQYF
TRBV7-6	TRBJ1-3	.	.	TGTGCCAGCAGCTTCTCCCTAGGTACCTCTGGAAACACCATATATTTT	CASSFSLGTSGNTIYF
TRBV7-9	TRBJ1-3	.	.	TGTGCCAGCAGCTCCCGCTCTGGAAACACCATATATTTT	CASSSRSGNTIYF
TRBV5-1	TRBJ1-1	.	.	TGCGCCAGCAGCTTGGCAGACACGAACACTGAAGCTTTCTTT	CASSLADTNTEAFF
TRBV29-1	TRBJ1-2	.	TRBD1	TGCAGCGTTGAAAGGGACAGGCGAGGCTACACCTTC	CSVERDRRGYTF
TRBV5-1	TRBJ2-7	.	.	TGCGCCAGCAGCTTGGAGGGTACCGAGCAGTACTTC	CASSLEGTEQYF
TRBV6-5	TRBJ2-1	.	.	TGTCAGACACGGGGTTCCCTTCACAATGAGCAGTTCTTC	CQTRGSLHNEQFF
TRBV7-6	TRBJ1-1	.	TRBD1	TGTGCCAGCAGCTTCCGGGACAGGGGGGGTACTGAAGCTTTCTTT	CASSFRDRGGTEAFF
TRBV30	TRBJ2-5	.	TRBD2	TGTGCCTGGATGGGTAGCGGGAAAGAGACCCAGTACTTC	CAWMGSGKETQYF